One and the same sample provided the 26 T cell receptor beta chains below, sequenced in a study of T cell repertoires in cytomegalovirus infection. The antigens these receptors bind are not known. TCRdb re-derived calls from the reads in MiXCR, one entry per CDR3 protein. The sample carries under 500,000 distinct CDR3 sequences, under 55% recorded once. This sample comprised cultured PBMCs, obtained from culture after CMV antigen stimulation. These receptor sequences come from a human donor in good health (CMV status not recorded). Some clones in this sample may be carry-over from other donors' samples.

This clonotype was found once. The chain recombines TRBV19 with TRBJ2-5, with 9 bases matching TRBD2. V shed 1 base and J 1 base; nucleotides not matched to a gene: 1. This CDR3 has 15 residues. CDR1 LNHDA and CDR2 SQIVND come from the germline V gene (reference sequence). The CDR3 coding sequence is TGTGCCAGTAGTATAGCTAGCGGGGTCCAAGAGACCCAGTACTTC. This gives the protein CASSIASGVQETQYF.

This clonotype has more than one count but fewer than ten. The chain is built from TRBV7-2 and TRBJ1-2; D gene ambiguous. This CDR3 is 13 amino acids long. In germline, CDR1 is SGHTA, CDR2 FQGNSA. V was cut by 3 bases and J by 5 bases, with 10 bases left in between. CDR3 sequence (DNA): TGTGCCAGCAGCTTGTTTGAGGGATATGGCTACACCTTC. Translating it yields CASSLFEGYGYTF. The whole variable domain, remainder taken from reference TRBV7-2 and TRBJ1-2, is GAGVSQSPSNKVTEKGKDVELRCDPISGHTALYWYRQSLGQGLEFLIYFQGNSAPDKSGLPSDRFSAERTGGSVSTLTIQRTQQEDSAVYLCASSLFEGYGYTFGSGTRLTVV.

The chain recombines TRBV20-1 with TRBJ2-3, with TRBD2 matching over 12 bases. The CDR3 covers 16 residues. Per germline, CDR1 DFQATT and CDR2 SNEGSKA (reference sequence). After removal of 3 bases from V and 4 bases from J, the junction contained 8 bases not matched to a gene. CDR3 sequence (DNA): TGCAGTGCTAGTGGTGGAGCTAGCGGGGGGGCAGATACGCAGTATTTT. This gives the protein CSASGGASGGADTQYF.

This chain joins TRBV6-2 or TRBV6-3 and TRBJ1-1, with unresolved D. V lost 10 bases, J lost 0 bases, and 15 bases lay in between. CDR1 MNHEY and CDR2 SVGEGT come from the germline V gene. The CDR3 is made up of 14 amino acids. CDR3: CATSLHRVNTEAFF. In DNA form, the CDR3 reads TGTGCCACCTCGCTACATAGGGTGAACACTGAAGCTTTCTTT.

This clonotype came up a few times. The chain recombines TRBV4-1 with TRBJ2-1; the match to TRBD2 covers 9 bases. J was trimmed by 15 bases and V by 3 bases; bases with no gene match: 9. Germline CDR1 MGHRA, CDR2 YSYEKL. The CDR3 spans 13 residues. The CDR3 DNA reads TGCGCCAGCAGCCAGGGTTTGGGCGGGAGGGGGTTCTTC. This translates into CASSQGLGGRGFF.

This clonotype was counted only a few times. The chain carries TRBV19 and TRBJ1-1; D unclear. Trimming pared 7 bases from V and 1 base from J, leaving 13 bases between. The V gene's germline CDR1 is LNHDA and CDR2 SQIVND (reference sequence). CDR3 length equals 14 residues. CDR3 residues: CASNPSWTNTEAFF. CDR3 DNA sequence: TGTGCCAGTAACCCCTCTTGGACGAACACTGAAGCTTTCTTT.

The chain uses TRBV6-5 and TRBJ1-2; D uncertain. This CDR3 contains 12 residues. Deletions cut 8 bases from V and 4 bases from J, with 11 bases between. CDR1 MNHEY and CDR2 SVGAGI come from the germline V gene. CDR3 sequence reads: CASGSSSYGYTF. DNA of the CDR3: TGTGCCAGCGGGAGCAGCTCCTATGGCTACACCTTC.

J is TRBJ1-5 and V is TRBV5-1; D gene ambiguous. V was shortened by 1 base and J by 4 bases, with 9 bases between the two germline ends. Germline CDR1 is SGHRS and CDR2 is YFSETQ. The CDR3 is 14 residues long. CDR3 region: CASSLTPGNQPQHF. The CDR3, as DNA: TGCGCCAGCAGCTTGACTCCCGGGAATCAGCCCCAGCATTTT.

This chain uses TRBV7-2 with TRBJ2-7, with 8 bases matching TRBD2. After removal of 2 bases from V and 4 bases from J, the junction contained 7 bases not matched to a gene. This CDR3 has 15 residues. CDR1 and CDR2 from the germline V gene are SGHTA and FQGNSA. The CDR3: CASSLLWRGEYEQYF. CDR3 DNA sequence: TGTGCCAGCAGCTTACTTTGGCGGGGGGAATACGAGCAGTACTTC. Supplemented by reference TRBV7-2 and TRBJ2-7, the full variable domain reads GAGVSQSPSNKVTEKGKDVELRCDPISGHTALYWYRQSLGQGLEFLIYFQGNSAPDKSGLPSDRFSAERTGGSVSTLTIQRTQQEDSAVYLCASSLLWRGEYEQYFGPGTRLTVT.

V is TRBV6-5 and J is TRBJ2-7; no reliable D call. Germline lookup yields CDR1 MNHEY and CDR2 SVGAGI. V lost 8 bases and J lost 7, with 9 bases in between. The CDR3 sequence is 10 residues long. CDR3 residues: CASGSIEQYF. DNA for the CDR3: TGTGCCAGCGGGTCCATTGAGCAGTACTTC.

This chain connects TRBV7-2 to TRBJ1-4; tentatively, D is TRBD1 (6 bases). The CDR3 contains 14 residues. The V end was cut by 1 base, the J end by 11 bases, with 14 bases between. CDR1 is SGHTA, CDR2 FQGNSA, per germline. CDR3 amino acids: CASSLGQDPSKLFF. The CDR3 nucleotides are TGTGCCAGCAGCTTAGGACAGGACCCGTCTAAACTGTTTTTT.

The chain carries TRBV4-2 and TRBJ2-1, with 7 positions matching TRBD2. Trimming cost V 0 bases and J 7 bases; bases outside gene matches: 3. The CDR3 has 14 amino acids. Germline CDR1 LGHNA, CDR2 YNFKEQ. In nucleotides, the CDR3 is TGTGCCAGCAGCCAAGAATCACTAGCGAATGAGCAGTTCTTC. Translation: CASSQESLANEQFF.

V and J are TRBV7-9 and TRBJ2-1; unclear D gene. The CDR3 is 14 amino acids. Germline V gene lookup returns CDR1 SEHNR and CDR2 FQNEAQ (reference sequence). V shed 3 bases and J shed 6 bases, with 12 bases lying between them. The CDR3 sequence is CASSFRNPANEQFF. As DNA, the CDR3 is TGTGCCAGCAGCTTCAGGAACCCGGCCAATGAGCAGTTCTTC.

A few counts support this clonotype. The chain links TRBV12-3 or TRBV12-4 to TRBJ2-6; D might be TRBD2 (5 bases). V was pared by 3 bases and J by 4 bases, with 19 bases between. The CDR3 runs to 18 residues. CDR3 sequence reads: CASSLIWGIGEGANVLTF. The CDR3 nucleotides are TGTGCCAGCAGTTTGATTTGGGGTATCGGGGAGGGGGCCAACGTCCTGACTTTC.

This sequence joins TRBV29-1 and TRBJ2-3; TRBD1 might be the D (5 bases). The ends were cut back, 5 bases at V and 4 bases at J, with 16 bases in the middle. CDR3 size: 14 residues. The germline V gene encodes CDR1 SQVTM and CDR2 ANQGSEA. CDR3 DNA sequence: TGCAGCGTTTTCCCCCTTGGACAAGCAGATACGCAGTATTTT. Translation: CSVFPLGQADTQYF.

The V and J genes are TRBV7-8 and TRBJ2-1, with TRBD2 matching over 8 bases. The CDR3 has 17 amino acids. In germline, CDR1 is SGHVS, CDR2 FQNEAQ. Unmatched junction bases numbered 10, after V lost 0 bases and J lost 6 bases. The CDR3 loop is CASSLAGGGLVGNEQFF. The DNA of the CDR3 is TGTGCCAGCAGCTTAGCAGGGGGGGGACTAGTCGGCAATGAGCAGTTCTTC.

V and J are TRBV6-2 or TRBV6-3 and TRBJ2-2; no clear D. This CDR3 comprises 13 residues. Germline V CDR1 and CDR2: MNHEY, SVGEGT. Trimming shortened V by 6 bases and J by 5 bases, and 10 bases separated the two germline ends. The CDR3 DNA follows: TGTGCCAGCAGCACGAGGAAAACCGGGGAGCTGTTTTTT. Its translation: CASSTRKTGELFF.

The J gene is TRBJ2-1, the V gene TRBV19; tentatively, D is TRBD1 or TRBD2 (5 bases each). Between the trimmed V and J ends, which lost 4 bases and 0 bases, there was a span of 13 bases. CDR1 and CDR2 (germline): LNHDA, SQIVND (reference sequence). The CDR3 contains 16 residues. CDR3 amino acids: CASSTGNAGSYNEQFF. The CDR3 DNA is TGTGCCAGTAGTACAGGGAATGCGGGCTCCTACAATGAGCAGTTCTTC. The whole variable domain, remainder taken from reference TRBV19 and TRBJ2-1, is DGGITQSPKYLFRKEGQNVTLSCEQNLNHDAMYWYRQDPGQGLRLIYYSQIVNDFQKGDIAEGYSVSREKKESFPLTVTSAQKNPTAFYLCASSTGNAGSYNEQFFGPGTRLTVL.

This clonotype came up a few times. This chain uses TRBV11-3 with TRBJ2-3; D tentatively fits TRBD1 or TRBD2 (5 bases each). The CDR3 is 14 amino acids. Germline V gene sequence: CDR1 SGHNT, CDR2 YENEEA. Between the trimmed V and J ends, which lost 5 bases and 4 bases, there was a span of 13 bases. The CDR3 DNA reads TGTGCCAGCAGCATGCAGGGACCCGCAGATACGCAGTATTTT. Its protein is CASSMQGPADTQYF.

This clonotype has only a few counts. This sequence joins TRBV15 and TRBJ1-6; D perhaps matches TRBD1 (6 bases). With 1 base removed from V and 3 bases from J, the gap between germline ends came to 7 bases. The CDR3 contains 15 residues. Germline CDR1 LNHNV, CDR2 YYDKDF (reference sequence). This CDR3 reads CATSRGTVYNSPLHF. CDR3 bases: TGTGCCACCAGCAGAGGGACAGTCTATAATTCACCCCTCCACTTT.

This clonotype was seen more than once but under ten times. The CDR3 DNA follows: TGTGCCAGCAGCCCGGGACAGGGGACGAATCAGCCCCAGCATTTT. Translation: CASSPGQGTNQPQHF. This chain uses TRBV7-8 with TRBJ1-5; 10 bases align to TRBD1. J gave up 4 bases and V 5 bases, and 5 bases lay outside the gene matches. Germline lookup yields CDR1 SGHVS and CDR2 FQNEAQ. This CDR3 contains 15 residues.

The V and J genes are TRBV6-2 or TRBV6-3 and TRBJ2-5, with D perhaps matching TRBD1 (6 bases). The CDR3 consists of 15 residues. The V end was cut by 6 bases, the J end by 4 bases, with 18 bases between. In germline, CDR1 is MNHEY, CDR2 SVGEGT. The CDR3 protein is CASSYHLDRRETQYF. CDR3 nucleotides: TGTGCCAGCAGCTATCACCTCGACAGGCGAGAGACCCAGTACTTC.

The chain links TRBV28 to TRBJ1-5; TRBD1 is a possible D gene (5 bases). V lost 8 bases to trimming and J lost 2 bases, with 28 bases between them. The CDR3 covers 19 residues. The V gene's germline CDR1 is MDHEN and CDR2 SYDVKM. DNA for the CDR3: TGTGCCAGCCGGACGATGGCCCTCACAGGCCCCTATGGCAATCAGCCCCAGCATTTT. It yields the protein CASRTMALTGPYGNQPQHF.

CDR3 coding DNA: TGTGCCAGCAGTTCCGGACAGGGGGCGGTTCAGTACTTC. Protein sequence: CASSSGQGAVQYF. This chain connects TRBV28 to TRBJ2-7; TRBD1 matches at 11 bases. Losses at the gene ends were 4 bases for V and 10 bases for J; bases not matched to a gene: 6. Germline CDR1 and CDR2: MDHEN and SYDVKM. The CDR3 extends over 13 amino acids.

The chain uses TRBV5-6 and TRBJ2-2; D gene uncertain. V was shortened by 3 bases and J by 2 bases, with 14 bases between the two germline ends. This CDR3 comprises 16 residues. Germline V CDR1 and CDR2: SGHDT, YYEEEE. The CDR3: CASSWAVAGNTGELFF. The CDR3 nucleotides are TGTGCCAGCAGCTGGGCGGTGGCAGGAAACACCGGGGAGCTGTTTTTT.

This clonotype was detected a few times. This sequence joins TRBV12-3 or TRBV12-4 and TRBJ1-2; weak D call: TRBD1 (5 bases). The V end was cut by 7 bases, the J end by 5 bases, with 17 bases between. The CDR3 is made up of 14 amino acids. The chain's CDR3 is CASTLGRSGYGYTF. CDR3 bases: TGTGCCAGCACCCTCGGGCGGTCAGGGTATGGCTACACCTTC.